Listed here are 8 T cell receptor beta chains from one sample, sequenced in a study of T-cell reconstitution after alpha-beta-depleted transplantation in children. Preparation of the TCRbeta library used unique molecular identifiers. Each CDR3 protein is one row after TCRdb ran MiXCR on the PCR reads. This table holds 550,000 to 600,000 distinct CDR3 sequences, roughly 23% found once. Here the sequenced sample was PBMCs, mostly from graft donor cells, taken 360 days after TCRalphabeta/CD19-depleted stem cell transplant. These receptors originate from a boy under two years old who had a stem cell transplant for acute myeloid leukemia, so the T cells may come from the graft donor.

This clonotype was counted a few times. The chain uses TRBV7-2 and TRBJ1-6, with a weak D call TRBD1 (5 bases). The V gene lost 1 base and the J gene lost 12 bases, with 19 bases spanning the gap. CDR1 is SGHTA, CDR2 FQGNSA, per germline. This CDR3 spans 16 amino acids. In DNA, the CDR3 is TGTGCCAGCAGCTTAGAGAGAGGCAGGGCCCACCTACCCCTCCACTTT. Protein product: CASSLERGRAHLPLHF. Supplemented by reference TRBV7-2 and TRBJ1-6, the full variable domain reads GAGVSQSPSNKVTEKGKDVELRCDPISGHTALYWYRQSLGQGLEFLIYFQGNSAPDKSGLPSDRFSAERTGGSVSTLTIQRTQQEDSAVYLCASSLERGRAHLPLHFGNGTRLTVT.

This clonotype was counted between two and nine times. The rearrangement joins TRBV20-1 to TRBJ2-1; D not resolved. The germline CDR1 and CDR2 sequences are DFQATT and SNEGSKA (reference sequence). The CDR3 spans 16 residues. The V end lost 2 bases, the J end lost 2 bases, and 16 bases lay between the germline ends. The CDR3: CSARPQRGAPYNEQFF. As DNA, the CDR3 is TGCAGTGCTAGACCCCAGCGAGGCGCCCCCTACAATGAGCAGTTCTTC.

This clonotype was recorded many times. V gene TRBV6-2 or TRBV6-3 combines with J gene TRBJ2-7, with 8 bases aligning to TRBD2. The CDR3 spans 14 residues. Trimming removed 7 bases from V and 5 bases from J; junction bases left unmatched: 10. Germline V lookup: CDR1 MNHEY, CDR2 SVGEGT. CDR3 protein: CASNSGGVRNEQYF. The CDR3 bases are TGTGCCAGCAATTCCGGGGGGGTTCGGAACGAGCAGTACTTC.

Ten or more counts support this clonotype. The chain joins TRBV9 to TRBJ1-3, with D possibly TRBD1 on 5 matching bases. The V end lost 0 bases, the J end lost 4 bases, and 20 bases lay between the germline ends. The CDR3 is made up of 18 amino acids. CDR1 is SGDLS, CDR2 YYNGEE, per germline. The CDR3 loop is CASSVGADEGARGNTIYF. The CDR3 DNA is TGTGCCAGCAGCGTAGGGGCCGATGAAGGGGCGAGAGGAAACACCATATATTTT.

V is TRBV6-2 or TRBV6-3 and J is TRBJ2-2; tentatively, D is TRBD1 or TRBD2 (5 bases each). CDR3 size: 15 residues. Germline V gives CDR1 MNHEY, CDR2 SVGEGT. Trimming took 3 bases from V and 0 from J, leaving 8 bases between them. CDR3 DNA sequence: TGTGCCAGCAGTTATCAGGGACCGAACACCGGGGAGCTGTTTTTT. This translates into CASSYQGPNTGELFF.

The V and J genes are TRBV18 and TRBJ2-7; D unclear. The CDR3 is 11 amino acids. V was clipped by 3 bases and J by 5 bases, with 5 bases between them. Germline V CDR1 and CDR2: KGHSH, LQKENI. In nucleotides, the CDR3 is TGTGCCAGCTCACCTCTGGACGAGCAGTACTTC. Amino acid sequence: CASSPLDEQYF. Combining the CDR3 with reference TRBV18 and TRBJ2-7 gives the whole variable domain NAGVMQNPRHLVRRRGQEARLRCSPMKGHSHVYWYRQLPEEGLKFMVYLQKENIIDESGMPKERFSAEFPKEGPSILRIQQVVRGDSAAYFCASSPLDEQYFGPGTRLTVT.

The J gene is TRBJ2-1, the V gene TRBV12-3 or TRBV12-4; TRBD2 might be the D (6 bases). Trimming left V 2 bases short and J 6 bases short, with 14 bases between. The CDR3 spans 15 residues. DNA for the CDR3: TGTGCCAGCAGTTTACAGGGCGGGGCGCGCAATGAGCAGTTCTTC. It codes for CASSLQGGARNEQFF.

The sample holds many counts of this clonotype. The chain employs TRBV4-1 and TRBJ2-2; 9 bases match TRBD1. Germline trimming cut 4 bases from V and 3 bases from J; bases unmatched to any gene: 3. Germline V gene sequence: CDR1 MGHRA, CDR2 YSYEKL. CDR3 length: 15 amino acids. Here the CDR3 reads CASSLTGGDTGELFF. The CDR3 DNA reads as TGCGCCAGCAGCCTAACAGGGGGCGACACCGGGGAGCTGTTTTTT.